The text below deals with one T cell receptor (beta chain). The antigen is not known. Every single patient, without exception, relapsed after autologous stem cell transplantation, and brentuximab vedotin exposure varied. By magnetic negative selection, CD4+ T cells were purified from thawed PBMCs. Responses achieved at best were complete response, partial response or progressive disease. Measured with immunoSEQ multiplex PCR; TCRdb has only the in-frame clones, and not every one. The data contain approximately 4,200 clones, 87% of them singletons. This specimen comes from a study of PD-1 blockade in classical Hodgkin lymphoma. Study-wide points: With respect to the repertoire differences, their causes, possibly disease activity or prior therapy, remain undefined. By cycle point C4D1, TCR diversity had risen significantly in CD4+ cells (but not CD8+ cells). Patients starting nivolumab less than 1 year after ASCT had lower diversity and were excluded from later analyses.

V lost 3 bases and J lost 4; bases outside the gene matches: 6. CDR1 is KGHSH, CDR2 LQKENI, per germline. This CDR3 spans 16 amino acids. The chain recombines TRBV18 with TRBJ1-5, with TRBD1 matching 10 bases. This clonotype was sampled from a human donor with classical Hodgkin lymphoma. The specimen was CD4+ T cells from blood, collected at baseline. The CDR3 DNA sequence: TGTGCCAGCTCACCCGGGACAGGGGACCCAAATCAGCCCCAGCATTTT. Translation gives CASSPGTGDPNQPQHF. Variable domain in full (rest from reference TRBV18 and TRBJ1-5): NAGVMQNPRHLVRRRGQEARLRCSPMKGHSHVYWYRQLPEEGLKFMVYLQKENIIDESGMPKERFSAEFPKEGPSILRIQQVVRGDSAAYFCASSPGTGDPNQPQHFGDGTRLSIL.